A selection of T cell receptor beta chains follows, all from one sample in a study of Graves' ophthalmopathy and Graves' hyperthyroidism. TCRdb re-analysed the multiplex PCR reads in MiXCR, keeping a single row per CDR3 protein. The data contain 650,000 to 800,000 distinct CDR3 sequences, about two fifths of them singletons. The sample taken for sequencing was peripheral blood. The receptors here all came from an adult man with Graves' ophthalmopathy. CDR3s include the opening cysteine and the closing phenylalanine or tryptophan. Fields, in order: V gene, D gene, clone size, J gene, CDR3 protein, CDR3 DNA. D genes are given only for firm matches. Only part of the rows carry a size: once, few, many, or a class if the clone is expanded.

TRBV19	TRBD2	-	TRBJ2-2	CASRLAGGPTGELFF	TGTGCCAGTAGGCTAGCGGGAGGGCCGACCGGGGAGCTGTTTTTT
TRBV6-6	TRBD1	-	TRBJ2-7	CASSESHSRGQGVYEQYF	TGTGCCAGCAGTGAGTCTCATAGTCGAGGACAGGGCGTCTACGAGCAGTACTTC
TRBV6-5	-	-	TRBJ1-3	CATTARLGNTIYF	TGTGCCACAACGGCCAGACTTGGAAACACCATATATTTT
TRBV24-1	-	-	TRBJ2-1	CATSDLDGGPGNEQFF	TGTGCCACCAGTGATTTAGACGGGGGTCCGGGCAATGAGCAGTTCTTC
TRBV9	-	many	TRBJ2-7	CASSVAGVPYEQYF	TGTGCCAGCAGCGTAGCAGGGGTCCCCTACGAGCAGTACTTC
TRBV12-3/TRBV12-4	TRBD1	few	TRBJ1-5	CASTKRGQGLGQPQHF	TGTGCCAGCACCAAACGAGGACAGGGGCTAGGTCAGCCCCAGCATTTT
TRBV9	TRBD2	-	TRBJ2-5	CASSVGLAGGPEETQYF	TGTGCCAGCAGCGTAGGGCTAGCGGGAGGGCCGGAAGAGACCCAGTACTTC
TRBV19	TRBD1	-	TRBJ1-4	CASSINRGLTNEKLFF	TGTGCCAGTAGTATTAACAGGGGGCTTACCAATGAAAAACTGTTTTTT
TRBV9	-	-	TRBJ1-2	CASSDRTADGYTF	TGTGCCAGCAGTGACAGGACAGCGGATGGCTACACCTTC
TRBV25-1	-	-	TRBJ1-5	CASREGQGEIGQPQHF	TGTGCCAGCAGAGAAGGGCAGGGTGAAATAGGCCAGCCCCAGCATTTT
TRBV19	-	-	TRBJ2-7	CAWESNGRNPHYF	TGTGCCTGGGAGAGCAATGGACGGAATCCTCATTACTTC
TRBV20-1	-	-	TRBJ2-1	CSARDGANYEQFF	TGCAGTGCTAGGGACGGAGCGAACTATGAGCAGTTCTTC
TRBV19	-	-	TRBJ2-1	CASSSHAYHEQFF	TGTGCCAGTAGTTCGCATGCGTACCATGAGCAGTTCTTC
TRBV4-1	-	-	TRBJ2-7	CASGGARSNEQYF	TGCGCCAGCGGAGGGGCAAGGTCCAACGAGCAGTACTTC
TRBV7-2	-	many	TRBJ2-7	CASSPWLGYEQYF	TGTGCCAGCAGCCCGTGGTTGGGCTACGAGCAGTACTTC
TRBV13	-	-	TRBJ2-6	CASSRDTRLPSGANVLTF	TGTGCCAGCAGCAGAGACACTCGACTCCCCTCTGGGGCCAACGTCCTGACTTTC
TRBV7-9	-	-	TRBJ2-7	CASSSGIYGEQYF	TGTGCCAGCAGCTCCGGGATTTACGGCGAGCAGTACTTC
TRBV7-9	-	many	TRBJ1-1	CASSAVLGNTEAFF	TGTGCCAGCAGCGCCGTGTTGGGCAACACTGAAGCTTTCTTT
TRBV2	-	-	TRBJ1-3	CASSPTELSGNTIYF	TGTGCCAGCTCACCTACAGAGTTGTCTGGAAACACCATATATTTT
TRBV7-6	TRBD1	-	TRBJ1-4	CASSSTGTGKELFF	TGTGCCAGCAGCTCAACCGGGACAGGGAAAGAACTGTTTTTT
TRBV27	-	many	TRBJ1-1	CASSLQGYTEAFF	TGTGCCAGCAGTTTACAGGGCTACACTGAAGCTTTCTTT
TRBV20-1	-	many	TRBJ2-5	CSAGTPPRETQYF	TGCAGTGCTGGGACTCCGCCCCGGGAGACCCAGTACTTC
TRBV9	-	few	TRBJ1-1	CASSLGLAEAFF	TGTGCCAGCAGTTTGGGTTTGGCTGAAGCTTTCTTT
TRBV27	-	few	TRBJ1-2	CASSPSAVYGYTF	TGTGCCAGCAGTCCCTCGGCAGTTTATGGCTACACCTTC
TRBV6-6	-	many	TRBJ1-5	CASSDVTGNNQPQHF	TGTGCCAGCAGTGATGTCACAGGGAACAATCAGCCCCAGCATTTT
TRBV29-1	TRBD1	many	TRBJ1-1	CSAKSTGLEAFF	TGCAGCGCCAAATCGACAGGGCTAGAAGCTTTCTTT
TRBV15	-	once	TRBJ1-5	CATSIRRGTGTQHF	TGTGCCACCAGCATTCGGAGGGGGACGGGGACCCAGCATTTT
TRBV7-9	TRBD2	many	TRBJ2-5	CASSALAGTSGTGLGETQYF	TGTGCCAGCAGCGCCCTAGCCGGGACTAGCGGGACGGGTTTAGGAGAGACCCAGTACTTC
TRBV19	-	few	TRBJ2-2	CASSSGETGELFF	TGTGCCAGTAGTTCTGGCGAGACCGGGGAGCTGTTTTTT
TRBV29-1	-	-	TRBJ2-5	CSVAFGAGETQYF	TGCAGCGTTGCGTTTGGGGCTGGAGAGACCCAGTACTTC
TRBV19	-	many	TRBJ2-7	CASSKGGSYEQYF	TGTGCCAGTAGCAAAGGGGGGTCCTACGAGCAGTACTTC
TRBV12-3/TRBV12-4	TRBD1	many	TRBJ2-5	CASSRDRIETQYF	TGTGCCAGCAGCCGGGACAGGATAGAGACCCAGTACTTC